This TCR beta chain is drawn from a study of blood T cells in healthy people across ages. This clonotype was seen only a few times. Its matching antigen is unknown. Primed by a sample-barcoded 5' primer and a J-beta primer mix, a second PCR proceeded for roughly 6 to 12 cycles. TCRdb re-derived calls from the 5' RACE reads in MiXCR, one entry per CDR3 protein. The table records about 1.6 million distinct CDR3 sequences, around 36% of them present only once. This CDR3 has 14 amino acids. Germline CDR1 reads SGHRS; CDR2 reads YFSETQ. The V gene lost 3 bases and the J gene lost 5 bases, with 14 bases spanning the gap. Broader study findings: Observed TCR beta diversity per million T cells went down as age went up. This fall followed a roughly linear course with age.

Isolating PBMCs gave at least 6.5 million of these cells per sample. The sequenced sample consisted of blood. This TCR derives from a woman aged 25-40 years in good health. J is TRBJ1-2 and V is TRBV5-1, with D perhaps TRBD1 (6 bases). CDR3 coding DNA: TGCGCCAGCAGCTCCCAGGGGACTCAGTATGGCTACACCTTC. It is translated as CASSSQGTQYGYTF.